This T cell receptor (beta chain) is drawn from a study of persistence of HIV-infected CD4 T cells (dated by TCRdb to 2020 to 2022). In the study overall: The study isolated CMV- and HIV-1 Gag-responding CD4+ T cells from ART-treated individuals to examine antigen-driven clonal expansion of HIV-1-infected cells. Peripheral blood samples of up to about 180 mL were collected at multiple time points, except for two participants, who underwent leukapheresis at a single time point. The clonality of all cells in each sorted population was measured by TCRbeta sequencing, and the clonality of infected cells was measured by proviral sequencing. Suppressive ART had been received by participants for a median of roughly 8 years. The TCR cluster analysis across participants included 8 participants for CMV and roughly seven participants for Gag. What the authors observed across the whole study: The study involved few individuals and tested only a limited range of antigens. TCRbeta richness in CMV- and Gag-responding cells was significantly lower than in anti-CD3/anti-CD28-responding cells; CMV-responding cells had higher oligoclonality than CD3/CD28-stimulated and Gag-responding cells. TCR oligoclonality correlated with proviral oligoclonality within the same sorted populations. Because the TCR analyses were done in bulk, restricting them to just the rare CMV-responding cells that actually carried HIV-1 proviruses was not possible. Antigen-responding cells were enriched for expanded CDR3beta sequences that were degenerate, which suggests that CD4+ responses to CMV and Gag underwent convergent selection.

V loses 1 base of germline sequence and J loses 1 base, and the interval between the two ends is 7 bases. From its cysteine to its phenylalanine, the CDR3 spans 14 amino acids. The entry retains the CDR3 DNA only, 42 bases that are in frame from base 1. The germline V gene encodes CDR1 SEHNR and CDR2 FQNEAQ (reference sequence). Read against the paper, the sample's treatment or condition label means: suppressive antiretroviral therapy. Cells were stimulated with a pool of overlapping HIV-1 Gag 15-mer peptides at roughly 1 ug per peptide per mL. Memory populations depleted of antigen-responding cells were obtained by sorting nonresponding CD40L-negative CD69-negative CD45RO-high memory CD4+ T cells. Participants were HIV-1-infected adults who started suppressive ART during chronic infection. For at least 4 years, the participants' plasma HIV-1 RNA had been undetectable, below 50 copies/mL. To be included, participants needed a CD4+ T cell count above 400 cells/uL and a positive CMV serology. Before stimulation, PBMCs were isolated using density centrifugation and depleted of CD8+ T cells. CD8-depleted PBMCs were stimulated for more than 15 hours with anti-CD28/CD49d costimulation, CD40-blocking antibody and enfuvirtide to prevent new infections. Cell sorting was done on a Beckman Coulter MoFlo Legacy or XDP sorter, and dead cells were excluded with propidium iodide. Genomic DNA was extracted with the QIAamp DNA Mini Kit for samples above one million cells, otherwise with the Quick-DNA Microprep Kit.

TCRbeta repertoires were sequenced from genomic DNA with the immunoSEQ hsTCRB assay version 4 in survey mode. For TCRbeta sequencing, genomic DNA was diluted to around 10 ng/uL, with up to 1 ug used per sample. The study's own analysis went as follows. TCRbeta data analysis was done in ImmunoSeq Analyzer 3.0, and diversity was calculated on productive nucleotide rearrangements. Lower-bound TCR diversity was estimated with the improved Chao index, and clonality with the Gini coefficient using the Immunarch R package. Different nucleotide rearrangements encoding the same CDR3beta amino acid sequence were treated as distinct clonotypes. Differential abundance analysis found TCRbeta sequences that were significantly enriched in antigen-responding cells compared with anti-CD3/anti-CD28-activated cells. GLIPH2 grouped TCRs by predicted peptide-MHC specificity, both within each participant and across combined participant data sets. The immuneACCESS repertoire file appears here via TCRdb, limited to in-frame rearrangements. These files lack a portion of the clones; in checked studies, under half of the deficit traces to unresolved V genes, and the cause of the others is not known. D and trimming come from the DNA, and the V and J calls and clone size come from that table. The sample contains about 32,000 clones, around 82% of them found a single time. Over 15% of the sample comes from the top ten.

Comments on this clone: It lacks a known antigen. Base qualities are not recorded, but no much larger clone differs from it by a single base.

The source material was CD4+ T cells sorted from PBMCs after 18-hour stimulation, sampled from a patient who received antiretroviral therapy. Reading the label with the study, this specimen's cell subset or site is: CD40L-CD69- CD45RO-high memory CD4 T cells not responding to Gag peptides. Here the chain combines TRBV7-9 and TRBJ2-5; no D gene is confidently identified. The receptor was derived from an adult woman with HIV who was CMV-seropositive. The sequenced DNA: TGTGCCAGCAGCTTAGTTCCCTCCCAAGAGACCCAGTACTTC. This is translated as CASSLVPSQETQYF. Here the CDR3 is joined to the reference TRBV7-9 and TRBJ2-5 genes, and the full variable domain is: DTGVSQNPRHKITKRGQNVTFRCDPISEHNRLYWYRQTLGQGPEFLTYFQNEAQLEKSRLLSDRFSAERPKGSFSTLEIQRTEQGDSAMYLCASSLVPSQETQYFGPGTRLLVL.